This T cell receptor beta chain comes out of a study of T cells after yellow fever vaccination. This clonotype turned up a few times. One entry per CDR3 protein, called by TCRdb with MiXCR from the 5' RACE reads. The repertoire holds 300,000 to 350,000 distinct CDR3 sequences, with roughly 4% as singletons. This CDR3 contains 15 residues. V dropped 3 bases and J dropped 2; count of bases not matched to a gene: 4. The chain couples TRBV12-3 or TRBV12-4 to TRBJ2-3; 8 bases fit TRBD2. The source was PBMCs, collected 5 days after the yellow fever booster vaccination. This clonotype was sampled from a man aged 18 to 30 who received the YFV17D yellow fever vaccine. The chain's CDR3 is CASSFVSGDTDTQYF. Written as DNA, the CDR3 is TGTGCCAGCAGTTTCGTTAGCGGGGACACAGATACGCAGTATTTT.